These T cell receptor beta chains were read from a single sample in a study of shared clonotypes between healthy human individuals. This table comes from immunoSEQ multiplex PCR, and its TCRdb copy is limited to in-frame clones, with some not included. The sample records 2,500,000 or so clones, around nine tenths being singletons. Specimen: naive CD4+ T cells sorted from blood. The source of these receptors is a man between 18 and 35 years old in good health. The CDR3 runs from the conserved cysteine through the conserved F or W. D genes are given only for firm matches. Clone size is stated in some rows and not others, as once, few, many or a class when expanded.

CDR3 DNA	CDR3 protein	clone size	D gene	V gene	J gene
TGCGCCAGCAGCTTTTATAGTCCCTCAGATACGCAGTATTTT	CASSFYSPSDTQYF	.	.	TRBV5-1	TRBJ2-3
TGCGCCAGCAGCTTGGAACTAGCGGGACCCCTCAATGAGCAGTTCTTC	CASSLELAGPLNEQFF	.	TRBD2	TRBV5-1	TRBJ2-1
TGCGCCAGCAGCTTGGAATCGGGGAACACTGAAGCTTTCTTT	CASSLESGNTEAFF	.	.	TRBV5-1	TRBJ1-1
TGTGCCAGCAGCAGGTTCTTAGGGGGCACAGATACGCAGTATTTT	CASSRFLGGTDTQYF	.	.	TRBV2	TRBJ2-3
TGCGCCAGCAGCCAGGGGATGTCTAGCAATCAGCCCCAGCATTTT	CASSQGMSSNQPQHF	.	.	TRBV10-2	TRBJ1-5
TGCGCCAGCAGCCGGACAGCGGGAACAGATACGCAGTATTTT	CASSRTAGTDTQYF	.	.	TRBV4-1	TRBJ2-3
TGTGCCAGCAGTTCACCCCGGACAGTTGGCGCCTACGAGCAGTACTTC	CASSSPRTVGAYEQYF	.	.	TRBV6-6	TRBJ2-7
TGTGCCAGCAGTCTCACAGGGGGCATGAACACTGAAGCTTTCTTT	CASSLTGGMNTEAFF	.	TRBD1	TRBV11-2	TRBJ1-1
TGTGCCAGCAGTGTCACCGGGACGACCACCTACGAGCAGTACTTC	CASSVTGTTTYEQYF	once	.	TRBV27	TRBJ2-7
TGTGCCAGCAGCTTCCAGGGTGCCAAAAACATTCAGTACTTC	CASSFQGAKNIQYF	.	.	TRBV7-9	TRBJ2-4
TGTGCCAGCAGCTTGAACCGACAGGGATTAAACTATGGCTACACCTTC	CASSLNRQGLNYGYTF	.	TRBD1	TRBV5-6	TRBJ1-2
TGTGCCAGCAGTGGGAGGGCCCCCTCTGGGGCCAACGTCCTGACTTTC	CASSGRAPSGANVLTF	once	.	TRBV25-1	TRBJ2-6
TGTGCCAGCAGCCCTAGCGGGCGAGGAAACATTCAGTACTTC	CASSPSGRGNIQYF	.	TRBD2	TRBV28	TRBJ2-4
TGTGCCTGGAGTTTCGATCACGAGCAGTTCTTC	CAWSFDHEQFF	.	.	TRBV30	TRBJ2-1
TGTGCCAGCAGCTTATCGGGCGGGGGGGCGAATGAGCAGTTCTTC	CASSLSGGGANEQFF	.	TRBD2	TRBV7-2	TRBJ2-1
TGTGCCAGCCGCCCACCAGGGGCGGGCAAAAACATTCAGTACTTC	CASRPPGAGKNIQYF	.	.	TRBV9	TRBJ2-4
TGCGCCAGCAGTGACCGACAGGGCGGTTCACCCCTCCACTTT	CASSDRQGGSPLHF	.	TRBD1	TRBV5-1	TRBJ1-6
TGCGCCAGCAGCGGCTCGGGATCCATGAACACTGAAGCTTTCTTT	CASSGSGSMNTEAFF	.	.	TRBV5-1	TRBJ1-1
TGTGCCAGCAGTCCGCTGACATACTCCTACGAGCAGTACTTC	CASSPLTYSYEQYF	.	.	TRBV7-9	TRBJ2-7
TGTGCCAGCAGTTACCCCCTTCGGTGGGGCCCAGATACGCAGTATTTT	CASSYPLRWGPDTQYF	.	.	TRBV6-5	TRBJ2-3
TGTGCCTGGAGACGACCTCTAAGCGGTCCTTCCTACGAGCAGTACTTC	CAWRRPLSGPSYEQYF	.	.	TRBV30	TRBJ2-7
TGTGCCAGCAGTGAATCGGGGGTTACCACTCTAGCCAAAAACATTCAGTACTTC	CASSESGVTTLAKNIQYF	.	.	TRBV6-1	TRBJ2-4
TGTGCCACCAGCAGATACACCGGGACAACTAATGAAAAACTGTTTTTT	CATSRYTGTTNEKLFF	.	.	TRBV15	TRBJ1-4
TGTGCCAGCATCTCAGGGCCAGCGTTAGGGAACACTGAAGCTTTCTTT	CASISGPALGNTEAFF	.	.	TRBV6-6	TRBJ1-1
TGCAGCGTTGAGTTGCGAAACACCATATATTTT	CSVELRNTIYF	.	.	TRBV29-1	TRBJ1-3
TGTGCCAGCAGTCCAACCATGGGTAAGGGGACCTCCTATGGCTACACCTTC	CASSPTMGKGTSYGYTF	.	.	TRBV27	TRBJ1-2
TGCAGCGTTGAAGATGAAGGAAATGCGAATTCACCCCTCCACTTT	CSVEDEGNANSPLHF	.	.	TRBV29-1	TRBJ1-6
TGTGCCAGCAGTGAACGAGTCTGGGGGGTCACAGATACGCAGTATTTT	CASSERVWGVTDTQYF	once	.	TRBV6-1	TRBJ2-3